Following are 18 T cell receptor beta chains from one sample sequenced in a study of blood T cells in healthy people across ages. The authors ran a second PCR of about 7 to 11 cycles using a sample-barcoded 5' primer and a J-beta primer mix. TCRdb redid the calling of the 5' RACE reads with MiXCR, one entry per CDR3 protein. The top ten hold about a fifth of the sample, which has around 970,000 distinct CDR3 sequences, just over 50% seen once. Sequencing was performed on blood. The receptors were sampled from an older woman in good health.

This rearrangement joins TRBV11-2 to TRBJ2-1, with D perhaps TRBD1 or TRBD2 (5 bases each). Trimming stripped 7 bases from V and 5 bases from J, with 39 bases between. Germline assignment: CDR1 SGHAT and CDR2 FQNNGV. The CDR3 covers 22 residues. The CDR3 DNA reads TGTGCCAGCATCCATACCCAACAGGCTAGCAGATTACGTCATCAACGAGACAATGAGCAGTTCTTC. This encodes CASIHTQQASRLRHQRDNEQFF.

The sample holds many counts of this clonotype. This rearrangement joins TRBV28 to TRBJ2-3; D uncertain. V was shortened by 4 bases and J by 4 bases, with 9 bases between the two germline ends. CDR1 MDHEN and CDR2 SYDVKM come from the germline V gene. The CDR3 consists of 13 residues. CDR3 DNA: TGTGCCAGCAGTTCAAGACCCGCAGATACGCAGTATTTT. It specifies CASSSRPADTQYF. Full variable domain (outside the CDR3, taken from reference TRBV28 and TRBJ2-3): DVKVTQSSRYLVKRTGEKVFLECVQDMDHENMFWYRQDPGLGLRLIYFSYDVKMKEKGDIPEGYSVSREKKERFSLILESASTNQTSMYLCASSSRPADTQYFGPGTRLTVL.

The rearrangement joins TRBV11-3 to TRBJ2-1, with D perhaps TRBD1 or TRBD2 (6 bases each). Germline CDR1 and CDR2: SGHNT and YENEEA. Trimming cost V 1 base and J 9 bases, with 13 bases left between them. The CDR3 is 14 amino acids. In DNA, the CDR3 is TGTGCCAGCAGCTTAGCAGGGGAGGTAGGTGAGCAGTTCTTC. This translates into CASSLAGEVGEQFF.

This clonotype was found a few times. The chain couples TRBV7-2 to TRBJ2-3; D is unclear. CDR1 and CDR2 from the germline V gene are SGHTA and FQGNSA. This CDR3 comprises 13 residues. Trimming removed 2 bases at V and 4 bases at J, with 7 bases between. The CDR3 protein is CASSLFTADTQYF. CDR3 bases: TGTGCCAGCAGCTTATTTACGGCAGATACGCAGTATTTT.

This clonotype was detected a few times. This sequence joins TRBV7-3 and TRBJ1-2; 8 bases align to TRBD1. Losses at the gene ends were 5 bases for V and 3 bases for J; bases not matched to a gene: 8. CDR3 size: 15 residues. Germline V CDR1 and CDR2: SGHTA, FQGTGA. CDR3 bases: TGTGCCAGCAGCCCAACAGGGGGGGGGGACTATGGCTACACCTTC. Protein product: CASSPTGGGDYGYTF. The variable domain in full, completed from reference TRBV7-3 and TRBJ1-2, reads GAGVSQTPSNKVTEKGKYVELRCDPISGHTALYWYRQSLGQGPEFLIYFQGTGAADDSGLPNDRFFAVRPEGSVSTLKIQRTERGDSAVYLCASSPTGGGDYGYTFGSGTRLTVV.

The V call is TRBV3-1, the J call TRBJ2-3; 11 bases align to TRBD2. This CDR3 contains 16 residues. CDR1 is LGHDT and CDR2 is YNNKEL in the germline V gene (reference sequence). With 5 bases clipped from V and 5 bases from J, the junction kept 9 bases outside the gene matches. The CDR3 spells CASSYLAGGGGDTQYF. The CDR3 DNA sequence: TGTGCCAGCAGCTATCTAGCGGGAGGTGGGGGAGATACGCAGTATTTT.

The chain is built from TRBV27 and TRBJ2-6; TRBD1 is a possible D gene (5 bases). The germline V gene encodes CDR1 MNHEY and CDR2 SMNVEV (reference sequence). This CDR3 has 16 residues. V was shortened by 0 bases and J by 4 bases, with 10 bases between the two germline ends. CDR3 sequence: CASSLSSGFGANVLTF. CDR3 coding DNA: TGTGCCAGCAGTTTATCATCAGGGTTCGGGGCCAACGTCCTGACTTTC.

The chain joins TRBV3-1 to TRBJ2-7, with TRBD2 identical over 8 bases. With 3 bases clipped from V and 2 bases from J, the junction kept 6 bases outside the gene matches. Per the germline V gene, CDR1 is LGHDT and CDR2 is YNNKEL (reference sequence). CDR3 size: 15 residues. The CDR3 DNA sequence: TGTGCCAGCAGCCACCTAGCGGGTAACACCTACGAGCAGTACTTC. It specifies CASSHLAGNTYEQYF.

This rearrangement joins TRBV20-1 to TRBJ2-1; unclear D gene. The CDR3 is 10 residues long. V was pared by 4 bases and J by 8 bases, with 6 bases between. Germline CDR1 reads DFQATT; CDR2 reads SNEGSKA (reference sequence). CDR3 sequence reads: CSATFYEQFF. DNA of the CDR3: TGCAGTGCTACTTTCTATGAGCAGTTCTTC.

The rearrangement uses TRBV12-3 or TRBV12-4 and TRBJ2-2; 10 bases map to TRBD2. The CDR3 has 15 residues. The V and J ends lost 6 bases and 0 bases, in that order; junction bases with no gene match: 1. The CDR3 sequence is CASRTSGTNTGELFF. The DNA for the CDR3 is TGTGCCAGCAGAACTAGCGGGACGAACACCGGGGAGCTGTTTTTT.

The chain joins TRBV20-1 to TRBJ2-1; the match to TRBD2 covers 11 bases. The CDR3 has 15 amino acids. Unmatched junction bases numbered 8, after V lost 6 bases and J lost 4 bases. The germline V gene has CDR1 DFQATT and CDR2 SNEGSKA (reference sequence). CDR3 nucleotides: TGCAGTGCCCCGACTAGCGGGGAATATTACAATGAGCAGTTCTTC. The encoded protein is CSAPTSGEYYNEQFF.

V is TRBV12-3 or TRBV12-4 and J is TRBJ1-1, with D hard to call. The CDR3 runs 11 residues. The ends were cut back, 5 bases at V and 10 bases at J, with 11 bases in the middle. Written as DNA, the CDR3 is TGTGCCAGCAGTAAGGGCCGAGGAGCTTTCTTT. It translates to CASSKGRGAFF.

A few counts support this clonotype. This chain uses TRBV18 with TRBJ2-7; D is perhaps TRBD2 (6 bases). V lost 2 bases and J 2 bases, leaving 10 bases between the germline ends. The CDR3 length is 14 residues. Germline V gives CDR1 KGHSH, CDR2 LQKENI. Written as DNA, the CDR3 is TGTGCCAGCTCACCAACGCGGGACCCCTACGAGCAGTACTTC. Translating gives CASSPTRDPYEQYF.

The sample holds a few counts of this clonotype. The chain combines TRBV18 with TRBJ1-1; TRBD1 aligns across 8 bases. This CDR3 has 15 amino acids. The V gene end was trimmed by 4 bases and the J gene end by 6 bases; junction bases not matched to a gene: 10. Germline lookup yields CDR1 KGHSH and CDR2 LQKENI. In nucleotides, the CDR3 is TGTGCCAGCTCACTTCAGGCGGACAGGGCGTCTGAAGCTTTCTTT. It translates to CASSLQADRASEAFF.

This clonotype was detected only a few times. The chain links TRBV4-1 to TRBJ2-7; the D is unclear. Per the germline V gene, CDR1 is MGHRA and CDR2 is YSYEKL. The V end lost 2 bases, the J end lost 3 bases, and 8 bases lay between the germline ends. CDR3 length: 13 amino acids. The CDR3 is CASSQYLNYEQYF. For the CDR3, the DNA is TGCGCCAGCAGCCAATATCTGAACTACGAGCAGTACTTC.

This chain links TRBV6-6 with TRBJ2-2, with 12 bases fitting TRBD2. V gave up 5 bases and J gave up 4 bases; unmatched junction bases: 5. CDR3 length equals 16 residues. Germline CDR1 MNHNY, CDR2 SVGAGI (reference sequence). In nucleotides, the CDR3 is TGTGCCAGCAGTGACAGACTAGCGGGAGTCACCGGGGAGCTGTTTTTT. The encoded protein is CASSDRLAGVTGELFF.

The chain uses TRBV29-1 and TRBJ2-7, with D perhaps TRBD2 (5 bases). The CDR3 extends over 15 amino acids. Trimming left V 1 base short and J 1 base short, with 14 bases between. CDR1 is SQVTM, CDR2 ANQGSEA, per germline. The CDR3 region is CSVEGVWGVSYEQYF. The DNA of the CDR3 is TGCAGCGTTGAAGGGGTCTGGGGAGTTTCCTACGAGCAGTACTTC.

In this sample, this clonotype turned up a few times. This chain connects TRBV15 to TRBJ2-5; no definite D call. Germline CDR1 LNHNV, CDR2 YYDKDF (reference sequence). This CDR3 region has 15 residues. Trimming took 0 bases from V and 0 from J, leaving 8 bases between them. The CDR3 sequence is CATSRDLGYQETQYF. For the CDR3, the DNA is TGTGCCACCAGCAGAGATCTGGGATACCAAGAGACCCAGTACTTC.